These 18 T cell receptor beta chains were all obtained from the same sample, sequenced in a study of blood T cells in healthy people across ages. A sample-barcoded 5' primer and a J-beta primer mix were used in a second PCR of roughly 7 to 11 cycles. TCRdb passed the 5' RACE reads through MiXCR, listing each CDR3 protein once. This sample carries over a million distinct CDR3 sequences, 40% to 50% of them seen once, and the ten largest clones take 7.9%. Sequenced input: blood. These receptors all stem from a woman under 30 in good health.

This rearrangement joins TRBV11-1 to TRBJ1-3; possible D gene TRBD1, 6 bases. Germline loops: CDR1 SGHAT, CDR2 FQDESV (reference sequence). V lost 4 bases, J lost 0 bases, and 16 bases lay in between. This CDR3 spans 17 amino acids. CDR3 protein: CASSSGALPDSGNTIYF. CDR3 DNA: TGTGCCAGCAGCTCAGGGGCGTTACCCGACTCTGGAAACACCATATATTTT.

This clonotype was observed a handful of times. The CDR3 sequence is CASSEGGWTYEQYF. The CDR3 DNA is TGTGCCAGCTCCGAGGGGGGTTGGACCTACGAGCAGTACTTC. The V and J genes are TRBV2 and TRBJ2-7; D is tentatively TRBD1 or TRBD2 (6 bases each). The V gene lost 8 bases and the J gene lost 2 bases, with 16 bases spanning the gap. This CDR3 is built from 14 residues. Germline loops: CDR1 SNHLY, CDR2 FYNNEI.

The chain recombines TRBV6-1 with TRBJ1-1; 7 positions match TRBD1. CDR1 and CDR2 from the germline V gene are MNHNS and SASEGT. V lost 11 bases, J lost 3 bases, and 9 bases stayed unmatched. The CDR3 spans 13 residues. The CDR3 DNA is TGTGCCCTCTTGGAAGGGGGCTACACTGAAGCTTTCTTT. Translated: CALLEGGYTEAFF.

This chain connects TRBV28 to TRBJ2-5; 8 nucleotides match TRBD2. Looked up from germline, CDR1 is MDHEN and CDR2 is SYDVKM. Losses at the gene ends were 4 bases for V and 2 bases for J; bases not matched to a gene: 6. The length of the CDR3 is 15 residues. CDR3 sequence reads: CASSSDGGGQETQYF. DNA of the CDR3: TGTGCCAGCAGTTCCGACGGGGGGGGTCAAGAGACCCAGTACTTC.

This clonotype was counted only a few times. The chain links TRBV5-1 to TRBJ2-5; a weak D match, TRBD1 (6 bases). Trimming cost V 3 bases and J 2 bases, with 14 bases left between them. This CDR3 region has 15 residues. Germline V gene lookup returns CDR1 SGHRS and CDR2 YFSETQ. The CDR3 DNA sequence: TGCGCCAGCAGCTCCGGACAGTACAATCAAGAGACCCAGTACTTC. Translation: CASSSGQYNQETQYF.

In its sample, this clonotype was seen once. The chain recombines TRBV3-1 with TRBJ2-7; tentative D call: TRBD2 (6 bases). Deletions cut 2 bases from V and 3 bases from J, with 11 bases between. Germline V gene lookup returns CDR1 LGHDT and CDR2 YNNKEL (reference sequence). This CDR3 has 14 amino acids. In nucleotides, the CDR3 is TGTGCCAGCAGCCAATCGGGAGACTACTACGAGCAGTACTTC. Its translation is CASSQSGDYYEQYF.

Only a few counts were recorded for this clonotype. The chain couples TRBV6-5 to TRBJ1-2; D possibly corresponds to TRBD1 (5 bases). V lost 2 bases to trimming and J lost 8 bases, with 18 bases between them. This CDR3 has 15 residues. Germline V lookup: CDR1 MNHEY, CDR2 SVGAGI. The CDR3: CASSYRGRGERGYTF. In DNA form, the CDR3 reads TGTGCCAGCAGTTACAGAGGACGGGGCGAGAGGGGCTACACCTTC.

In this sample, this clonotype turned up many times. The rearrangement uses TRBV20-1 and TRBJ2-3; D not certain. The CDR3 spans 12 residues. Per germline, CDR1 DFQATT and CDR2 SNEGSKA (reference sequence). V was cut by 3 bases and J by 0 bases, with 4 bases left in between. CDR3 in amino acids: CSARTSTDTQYF. The DNA of the CDR3 is TGCAGTGCTAGGACTAGCACAGATACGCAGTATTTT.

The J gene is TRBJ2-5, the V gene TRBV15, with 7 bases matching TRBD2. The length of the CDR3 is 14 residues. Trimming took 6 bases from V and 2 from J; bases not matched to a gene: 6. The germline gives CDR1 LNHNV, CDR2 YYDKDF (reference sequence). CDR3 DNA: TGTGCCACCAGTCACGGGGGGTTTCAAGAGACCCAGTACTTC. Translation: CATSHGGFQETQYF.

The chain carries TRBV28 and TRBJ2-5; D assignment may be TRBD1 or TRBD2 (5 bases each). The last part of the DNA fits TRBJ2-7 better; the J call may be wrong. Germline loops: CDR1 MDHEN, CDR2 SYDVKM. The CDR3 runs 13 residues. This CDR3 reads CASNPGRFYEQYF. CDR3 bases: TGTGCCAGCAATCCGGGACGGTTCTACGAGCAGTACTTC.

The sample holds a few counts of this clonotype. The chain recombines TRBV7-2 with TRBJ1-1; D is possibly TRBD1 (5 bases). The CDR3 runs 15 residues. The germline V gene encodes CDR1 SGHTA and CDR2 FQGNSA. Trimming removed 8 bases at V and 3 bases at J, with 19 bases between. CDR3 bases: TGTGCCAGCCACGGTGTGCGGGGCGCGGACACTGAAGCTTTCTTT. The encoded protein is CASHGVRGADTEAFF.

V and J are TRBV20-1 and TRBJ2-5, with a possible D match to TRBD1 (5 bases). The CDR3 is 13 amino acids. The V end was cut by 3 bases, the J end by 1 base, with 9 bases between. Germline CDR1 and CDR2: DFQATT and SNEGSKA (reference sequence). The CDR3 region has the DNA TGCAGTGCTAGGGGGCCTTTCCAAGAGACCCAGTACTTC. It specifies CSARGPFQETQYF.

This clonotype occurred a few times. This chain links TRBV11-2 with TRBJ2-1; unclear D gene. Gene TRBJ2-7 matches the end of the DNA better, so the J call may be wrong. Germline values: CDR1 SGHAT, CDR2 FQNNGV. The CDR3 sequence is 11 residues long. This chain's CDR3 is CASSSKEKQYF. DNA for the CDR3: TGTGCCAGCAGCTCGAAAGAGAAGCAGTACTTC.

This clonotype was counted only a few times. The gene calls are TRBV27 and TRBJ1-1, with TRBD1 as a possible D gene (5 bases). Between the trimmed V and J ends, which lost 3 bases and 1 base, there was a span of 9 bases. CDR1 MNHEY and CDR2 SMNVEV come from the germline V gene (reference sequence). The CDR3 is made up of 14 amino acids. The CDR3 DNA follows: TGTGCCAGCAGTTTCGACGGGACGAACACTGAAGCTTTCTTT. It yields the protein CASSFDGTNTEAFF.

In this sample, this clonotype turned up once. The chain employs TRBV20-1 and TRBJ2-7; no reliable D call. The CDR3 is 12 residues long. CDR1 is DFQATT and CDR2 is SNEGSKA in the germline V gene (reference sequence). The V end lost 3 bases, the J end lost 6 bases, and 12 bases lay between the germline ends. Here the CDR3 DNA reads TGCAGTGCTAGTGGTAGCTTCTGCGAGCAGTACTTC. Translated, it gives CSASGSFCEQYF.

This clonotype was seen only a few times. The chain employs TRBV7-7 and TRBJ2-3; 7 nucleotides align to TRBD2. J was trimmed by 4 bases and V by 0 bases; bases with no gene match: 7. CDR1 is SSHAT and CDR2 is FNYEAQ in the germline V gene (reference sequence). The CDR3 spans 16 residues. The CDR3 DNA sequence: TGTGCCAGCAGCTTAGCGTCGGGGGGTGGCGCAGATACGCAGTATTTT. Its protein product is CASSLASGGGADTQYF.

This clonotype was seen more than once but under ten times. The gene calls are TRBV19 and TRBJ2-1, with TRBD2 matching 7 bases. The CDR3 spans 15 residues. The J segment lost 2 bases and the V segment lost 3 bases, leaving 4 bases of the junction unmatched. Germline V gene data show CDR1 as LNHDA and CDR2 as SQIVND (reference sequence). The CDR3 bases are TGTGCCAGTAGTATGACTAGCTCAGCCTACAATGAGCAGTTCTTC. It codes for CASSMTSSAYNEQFF.

The rearrangement links TRBV4-2 to TRBJ2-7; TRBD2 matches 9 bases. There are 17 residues in the CDR3. Germline CDR1 and CDR2: LGHNA and YNFKEQ. V lost 4 bases and J lost 4; bases outside the gene matches: 14. The CDR3 loop reads CASSRGASGTEGYEQYF. In DNA form, the CDR3 reads TGTGCCAGCAGCCGGGGAGCTAGCGGGACCGAAGGGTACGAGCAGTACTTC.